These 26 T cell receptor beta chains share one sample of origin, sequenced in a study of Tregs in tolerant kidney transplant recipients. The protocol was immunoSEQ multiplex PCR, while the TCRdb copy is restricted to in-frame clones and leaves out a portion. The table lists under 300,000 clones, about 80% of them singletons. Sample: CD4+ T cells from blood. The receptor set was obtained from a human donor in good health.

This chain uses TRBV10-1 with TRBJ2-2; D is perhaps TRBD2 (6 bases). Per the germline V gene, CDR1 is WNHNN and CDR2 is SYGVQD (reference sequence). The CDR3 totals 17 residues. V was shortened by 4 bases and J by 6 bases, with 21 bases between the two germline ends. The CDR3 spells CASSGNRGGGAAGELFF. The CDR3 DNA reads TGCGCCAGCAGTGGCAACCGGGGAGGAGGCGCGGCCGGGGAGCTGTTTTTT.

The chain is built from TRBV2 and TRBJ1-1, with D maybe TRBD1 (5 bases). The CDR3 length is 14 residues. The ends were cut back, 8 bases at V and 1 base at J, with 14 bases in the middle. Germline values: CDR1 SNHLY, CDR2 FYNNEI. The CDR3 nucleotides are TGTGCCAGCCGTCCGGGGGTCCCGAACACTGAAGCTTTCTTT. It codes for CASRPGVPNTEAFF.

The J gene is TRBJ1-1, the V gene TRBV18; TRBD1 is a possible D gene (5 bases). The CDR3 has 14 amino acids. The germline V and J ends were trimmed by 3 bases and 3 bases, with 11 bases remaining between them. Per germline, CDR1 KGHSH and CDR2 LQKENI. CDR3 DNA sequence: TGTGCCAGCTCACCGGGACTTCGGGACACTGAAGCTTTCTTT. Protein: CASSPGLRDTEAFF.

This sequence joins TRBV4-2 and TRBJ2-7; D gene ambiguous. The germline gives CDR1 LGHNA, CDR2 YNFKEQ. The ends were cut back, 2 bases at V and 4 bases at J, with 15 bases in the middle. This CDR3 spans 15 amino acids. This CDR3 is CASSQRLEAVYEQYF. The CDR3 bases are TGTGCCAGCAGCCAAAGGTTAGAGGCGGTGTACGAGCAGTACTTC.

V gene TRBV11-2 combines with J gene TRBJ2-7; D is possibly TRBD1 (6 bases). Germline values: CDR1 SGHAT, CDR2 FQNNGV. Trimming removed 5 bases from V and 6 bases from J, with 14 bases in between. The CDR3 has 13 residues. CDR3 coding DNA: TGTGCCAGCAGCGTACGGGACACTCCCGAGCAGTACTTC. Protein sequence: CASSVRDTPEQYF.

This chain links TRBV5-4 with TRBJ2-7; 8 positions agree with TRBD1. CDR3 length: 14 amino acids. V was pared by 5 bases and J by 3 bases, with 7 bases of the junction left unmatched. CDR1 SGHNT and CDR2 YYREEE come from the germline V gene (reference sequence). Here the CDR3 reads CASSQGQEIYEQYF. DNA of the CDR3: TGTGCCAGCAGTCAGGGACAGGAGATCTACGAGCAGTACTTC.

The rearrangement uses TRBV9 and TRBJ1-2; tentatively, D is TRBD1 (6 bases). V was clipped by 5 bases and J by 8 bases, with 22 bases between them. The CDR3 covers 15 residues. Germline CDR1 reads SGDLS; CDR2 reads YYNGEE. The CDR3 DNA sequence: TGTGCCAGCAGACCACTGTTGGGGGGCGCGGAAGGCTACACCTTC. It yields the protein CASRPLLGGAEGYTF.

V gene TRBV6-6 combines with J gene TRBJ2-7, with D perhaps TRBD1 (6 bases). The germline V gene has CDR1 MNHNY and CDR2 SVGAGI (reference sequence). Trimming pared 2 bases from V and 3 bases from J, leaving 17 bases between. This CDR3 comprises 16 residues. The CDR3 region is CASSYPKPGQSYEQYF. The CDR3 coding sequence is TGTGCCAGCAGTTACCCCAAGCCGGGACAAAGCTACGAGCAGTACTTC.

The chain couples TRBV10-3 to TRBJ1-6; 7 bases are shared with TRBD1. The trim removed 3 bases at V and 7 bases at J, leaving 3 bases unmatched. This CDR3 contains 14 residues. CDR1 ENHRY and CDR2 SYGVKD come from the germline V gene. The CDR3 DNA sequence: TGTGCCATCAGTGATCAGGGGGAGAATTCACCCCTCCACTTT. Protein sequence: CAISDQGENSPLHF.

The chain is built from TRBV5-8 and TRBJ2-3; 10 bases are a match to TRBD1. The CDR3 contains 16 residues. Per the germline V gene, CDR1 is SGHTS and CDR2 is YDEGEE. The junction had 6 bases not matched to a gene; V was cut back by 2 bases and J by 3 bases. The CDR3 loop is CASSLIPGQGTDTQYF. The CDR3 DNA follows: TGTGCCAGCAGCTTAATACCGGGACAGGGGACAGATACGCAGTATTTT.

The rearrangement joins TRBV5-1 to TRBJ2-2, with 12 positions matching TRBD2. Germline values: CDR1 SGHRS, CDR2 YFSETQ. V trimming: 7 bases; J trimming: 5 bases; junction bases outside the gene matches: 9. The CDR3 is made up of 16 amino acids. The DNA of the CDR3 is TGCGCCAGCCGATATGCCGGGACTAGCGGGACCGGGGAGCTGTTTTTT. Its translation: CASRYAGTSGTGELFF.

This sequence joins TRBV15 and TRBJ1-1, with TRBD1 as a possible D gene (5 bases). The CDR3 is 14 amino acids. CDR1 LNHNV and CDR2 YYDKDF come from the germline V gene (reference sequence). Deletions cut 1 base from V and 1 base from J, with 7 bases between. DNA of the CDR3: TGTGCCACCAGCAGAGGGGGCACGAACACTGAAGCTTTCTTT. This gives the protein CATSRGGTNTEAFF.

This rearrangement joins TRBV5-1 to TRBJ2-1, with D perhaps assigned TRBD1 or TRBD2 (5 bases each). Germline V lookup: CDR1 SGHRS, CDR2 YFSETQ. Trimming cost V 0 bases and J 15 bases, with 22 bases left between them. The CDR3 is made up of 15 amino acids. The CDR3 nucleotides read TGCGCCAGCAGCTTGGAGGACACTCGAAAGGGACGGCCGTTCTTC. It encodes CASSLEDTRKGRPFF. Drawing the rest from reference TRBV5-1 and TRBJ2-1, the complete variable domain is KAGVTQTPRYLIKTRGQQVTLSCSPISGHRSVSWYQQTPGQGLQFLFEYFSETQRNKGNFPGRFSGRQFSNSRSEMNVSTLELGDSALYLCASSLEDTRKGRPFFGPGTRLTVL.

This clone has only one observation. V and J are TRBV7-3 and TRBJ2-1; the D gene is possibly TRBD2 (6 bases). Germline V lookup: CDR1 SGHTA, CDR2 FQGTGA. The ends were cut back, 2 bases at V and 15 bases at J, with 14 bases in the middle. This CDR3 spans 12 amino acids. The CDR3, as DNA: TGTGCCAGCAGCTTATACGCGGGGCGGGTGTTCTTC. It encodes CASSLYAGRVFF.

This chain links TRBV30 with TRBJ2-7; D not certain. The germline gives CDR1 GTSNPN, CDR2 SVGIG (reference sequence). The CDR3 contains 10 residues. Trimming cost V 1 base and J 10 bases, with 8 bases left between them. As DNA, the CDR3 is TGTGCCTGGAGTGGTTCCGCTCAGTACTTC. Translating gives CAWSGSAQYF.

The chain carries TRBV7-2 and TRBJ2-7, with 11 bases that match TRBD2. Germline loops: CDR1 SGHTA, CDR2 FQGNSA. Trimming removed 6 bases from V and 9 bases from J; junction bases left unmatched: 10. The CDR3 runs 14 residues. This CDR3 is CASRLTSGARWQYF. The CDR3 DNA sequence: TGTGCCAGCAGGTTGACTAGCGGGGCCAGGTGGCAGTACTTC.

V usage is TRBV11-2 and J usage is TRBJ2-5; 7 bases are a match to TRBD1. The CDR3 extends over 13 amino acids. CDR1 SGHAT and CDR2 FQNNGV come from the germline V gene. V lost 6 bases to trimming and J lost 5 bases; unmatched junction nucleotides: 6. The CDR3: CASSFTGEETQYF. Written as DNA, the CDR3 is TGTGCCAGCAGTTTTACAGGGGAGGAGACCCAGTACTTC.

The chain carries TRBV4-1 and TRBJ1-3, with unresolved D. Germline assignment: CDR1 MGHRA and CDR2 YSYEKL. The ends were cut back, 4 bases at V and 0 bases at J, with 13 bases in the middle. The CDR3 is 16 residues long. The CDR3: CASSPRTVDSGNTIYF. Written as DNA, the CDR3 is TGCGCCAGCAGCCCTAGGACCGTTGACTCTGGAAACACCATATATTTT.

The V call is TRBV4-2, the J call TRBJ1-1; no reliable D call. The germline V and J ends were trimmed by 0 bases and 1 base, with 21 bases remaining between them. This CDR3 is 19 amino acids long. Germline assignment: CDR1 LGHNA and CDR2 YNFKEQ. CDR3 residues: CASSQDLGQPRLPNTEAFF. DNA of the CDR3: TGTGCCAGCAGCCAAGATCTTGGGCAGCCCAGGCTACCGAACACTGAAGCTTTCTTT.

CDR3 sequence: CASSLVQGPGNEQFF. CDR3 in DNA: TGTGCCAGCAGCTTAGTACAGGGGCCAGGGAATGAGCAGTTCTTC. The V and J genes are TRBV11-3 and TRBJ2-1; 7 bases agree with TRBD1. The CDR3 extends over 15 amino acids. The J segment lost 7 bases and the V segment lost 1 base, leaving 7 bases of the junction unmatched. CDR1 and CDR2 (germline): SGHNT, YENEEA.

The CDR3 DNA is TGTGCCAGTAGTACCCAGACTTATGGCTACACCTTC. Translation gives CASSTQTYGYTF. This rearrangement joins TRBV19 to TRBJ1-2; D remains unclear. The CDR3 totals 12 residues. V was clipped by 4 bases and J by 5 bases, with 8 bases between them. Germline CDR1 is LNHDA and CDR2 is SQIVND (reference sequence).

The table lists this clone with a count of one. The V gene is TRBV4-1, the J gene TRBJ1-3, with D unresolved. V was clipped by 6 bases and J by 4 bases, with 13 bases between them. Germline CDR1 is MGHRA and CDR2 is YSYEKL. This CDR3 comprises 14 residues. The CDR3 loop is CASRPGGEGNTIYF. The CDR3 nucleotides read TGCGCCAGCAGACCAGGCGGCGAAGGAAACACCATATATTTT.

V usage is TRBV9 and J usage is TRBJ2-2, with a tentative D call TRBD2 (7 bases). With 8 bases removed from V and 7 bases from J, the gap between germline ends came to 27 bases. CDR3 length: 17 amino acids. Germline loops: CDR1 SGDLS, CDR2 YYNGEE. The CDR3 bases are TGTGCCAGTACCCCTAGGGGGGGGGCGTATCGTAGCGGGGAGCTGTTTTTT. Translated, it gives CASTPRGGAYRSGELFF. The full variable domain, rest sourced from reference TRBV9 and TRBJ2-2, is DSGVTQTPKHLITATGQRVTLRCSPRSGDLSVYWYQQSLDQGLQFLIQYYNGEERAKGNILERFSAQQFPDLHSELNLSSLELGDSALYFCASTPRGGAYRSGELFFGEGSRLTVL.

The V and J genes are TRBV7-2 and TRBJ1-1; D not resolved. CDR1 is SGHTA, CDR2 FQGNSA, per germline. V was cut by 3 bases and J by 0 bases, with 8 bases left in between. The CDR3 spans 14 residues. The CDR3 is CASSFGPMNTEAFF. The CDR3, as DNA: TGTGCCAGCAGCTTTGGCCCCATGAACACTGAAGCTTTCTTT. Variable domain in full (rest from reference TRBV7-2 and TRBJ1-1): GAGVSQSPSNKVTEKGKDVELRCDPISGHTALYWYRQSLGQGLEFLIYFQGNSAPDKSGLPSDRFSAERTGGSVSTLTIQRTQQEDSAVYLCASSFGPMNTEAFFGQGTRLTVV.

This clone turned up a few times. The V and J genes are TRBV7-3 and TRBJ2-6; unclear D gene. The CDR3 loop spans 12 amino acids. Trimming shortened V by 5 bases and J by 2 bases, and 1 base separated the two germline ends. Germline V lookup: CDR1 SGHTA, CDR2 FQGTGA. The CDR3 sequence: CASSAGANVLTF. The CDR3 DNA reads as TGTGCCAGCAGCGCTGGGGCCAACGTCCTGACTTTC.

This clone was picked up a small number of times. The chain couples TRBV6-5 to TRBJ1-5; D unresolved. This CDR3 is 14 amino acids long. Germline V gene sequence: CDR1 MNHEY, CDR2 SVGAGI. The V gene lost 5 bases and the J gene lost 3 bases, with 11 bases spanning the gap. CDR3 protein: CASSTGRPNQPQHF. The CDR3 DNA reads TGTGCCAGCAGTACCGGCAGGCCCAATCAGCCCCAGCATTTT.